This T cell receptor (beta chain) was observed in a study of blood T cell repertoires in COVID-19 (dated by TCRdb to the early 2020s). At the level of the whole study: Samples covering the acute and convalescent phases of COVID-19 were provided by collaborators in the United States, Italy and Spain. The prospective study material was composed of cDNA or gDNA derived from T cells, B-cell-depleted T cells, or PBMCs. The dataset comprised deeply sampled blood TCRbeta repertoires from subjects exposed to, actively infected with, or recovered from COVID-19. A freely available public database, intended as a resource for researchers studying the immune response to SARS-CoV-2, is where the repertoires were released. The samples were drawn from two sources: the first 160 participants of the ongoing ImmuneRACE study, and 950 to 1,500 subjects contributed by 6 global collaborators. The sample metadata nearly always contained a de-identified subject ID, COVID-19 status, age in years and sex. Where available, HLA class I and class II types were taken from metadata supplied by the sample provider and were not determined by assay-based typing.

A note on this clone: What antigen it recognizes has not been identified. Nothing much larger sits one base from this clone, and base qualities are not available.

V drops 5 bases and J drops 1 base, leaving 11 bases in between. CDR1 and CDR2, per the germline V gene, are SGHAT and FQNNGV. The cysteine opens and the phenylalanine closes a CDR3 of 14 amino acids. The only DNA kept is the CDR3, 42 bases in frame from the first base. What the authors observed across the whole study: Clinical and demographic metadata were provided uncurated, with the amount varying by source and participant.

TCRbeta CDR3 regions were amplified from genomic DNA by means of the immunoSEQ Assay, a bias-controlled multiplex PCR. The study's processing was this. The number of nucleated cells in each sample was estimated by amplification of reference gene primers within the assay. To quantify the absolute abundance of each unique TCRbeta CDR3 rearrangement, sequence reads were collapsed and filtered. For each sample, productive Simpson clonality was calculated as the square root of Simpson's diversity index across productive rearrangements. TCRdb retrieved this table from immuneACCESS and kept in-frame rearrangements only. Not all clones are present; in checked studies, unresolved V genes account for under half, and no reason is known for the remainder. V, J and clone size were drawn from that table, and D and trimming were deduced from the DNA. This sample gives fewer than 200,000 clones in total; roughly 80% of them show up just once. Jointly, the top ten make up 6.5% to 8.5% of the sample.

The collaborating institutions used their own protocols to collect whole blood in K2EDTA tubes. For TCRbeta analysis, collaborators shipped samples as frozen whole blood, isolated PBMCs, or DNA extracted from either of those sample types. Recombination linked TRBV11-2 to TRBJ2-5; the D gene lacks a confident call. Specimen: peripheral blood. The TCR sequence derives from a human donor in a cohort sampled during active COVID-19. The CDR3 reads CASSPSSGQETQYF. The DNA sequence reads TGTGCCAGCAGCCCTTCCTCAGGCCAAGAGACCCAGTACTTC. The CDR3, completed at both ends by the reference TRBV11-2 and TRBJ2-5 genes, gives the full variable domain EAGVAQSPRYKIIEKRQSVAFWCNPISGHATLYWYQQILGQGPKLLIQFQNNGVVDDSQLPKDRFSAERLKGVDSTLKIQPAKLEDSAVYLCASSPSSGQETQYFGPGTRLLVL.